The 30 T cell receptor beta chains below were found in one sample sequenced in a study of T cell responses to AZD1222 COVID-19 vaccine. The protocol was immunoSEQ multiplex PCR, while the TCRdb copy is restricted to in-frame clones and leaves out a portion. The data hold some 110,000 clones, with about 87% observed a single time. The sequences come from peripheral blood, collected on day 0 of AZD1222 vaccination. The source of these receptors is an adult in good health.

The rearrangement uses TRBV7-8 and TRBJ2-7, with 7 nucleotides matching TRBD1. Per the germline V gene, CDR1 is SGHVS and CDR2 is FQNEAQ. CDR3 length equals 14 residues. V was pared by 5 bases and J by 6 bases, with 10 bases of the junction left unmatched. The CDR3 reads CASSQDRVNGEQYF. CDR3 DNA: TGTGCCAGCAGCCAAGACAGGGTCAACGGCGAGCAGTACTTC.

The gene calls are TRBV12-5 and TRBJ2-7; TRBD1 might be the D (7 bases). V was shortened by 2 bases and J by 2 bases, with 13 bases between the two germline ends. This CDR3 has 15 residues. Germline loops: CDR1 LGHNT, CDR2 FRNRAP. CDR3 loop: CASGLPDREAYEQYF. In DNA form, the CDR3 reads TGTGCTAGTGGTTTGCCCGACAGGGAGGCCTACGAGCAGTACTTC.

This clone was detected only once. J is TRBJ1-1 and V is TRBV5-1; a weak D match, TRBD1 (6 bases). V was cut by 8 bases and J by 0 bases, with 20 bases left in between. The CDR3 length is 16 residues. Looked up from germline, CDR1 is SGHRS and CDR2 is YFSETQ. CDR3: CARRGGQQGVNTEAFF. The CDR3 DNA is TGCGCCAGACGGGGGGGCCAACAGGGCGTGAACACTGAAGCTTTCTTT.

The CDR3 reads CATNRGGGTDTQYF. Here the CDR3 DNA reads TGTGCCACCAACAGGGGCGGGGGGACAGATACGCAGTATTTT. The gene calls are TRBV24-1 and TRBJ2-3; the D gene is possibly TRBD2 (8 bases). The CDR3 covers 14 residues. Deletions cut 8 bases from V and 3 bases from J, with 14 bases between. Germline CDR1 is KGHDR and CDR2 is SFDVKD.

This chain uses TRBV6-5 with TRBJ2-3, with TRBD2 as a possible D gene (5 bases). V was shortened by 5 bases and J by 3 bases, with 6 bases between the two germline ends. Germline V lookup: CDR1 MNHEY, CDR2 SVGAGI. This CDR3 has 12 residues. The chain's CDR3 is CASSPGTDTQYF. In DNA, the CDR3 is TGTGCCAGCAGTCCGGGGACAGATACGCAGTATTTT.

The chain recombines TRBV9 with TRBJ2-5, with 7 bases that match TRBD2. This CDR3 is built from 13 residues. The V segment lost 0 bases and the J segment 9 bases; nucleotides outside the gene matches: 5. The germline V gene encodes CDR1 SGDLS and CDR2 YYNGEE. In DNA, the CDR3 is TGTGCCAGCAGCGTAGTCGTTGGGGGGGCCCAGTACTTC. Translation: CASSVVVGGAQYF.

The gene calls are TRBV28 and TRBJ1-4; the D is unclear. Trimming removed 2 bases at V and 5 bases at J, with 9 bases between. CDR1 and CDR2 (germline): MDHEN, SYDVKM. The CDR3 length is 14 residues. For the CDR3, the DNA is TGTGCCAGCAGTTTACGGCCGACGAATGAAAAACTGTTTTTT. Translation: CASSLRPTNEKLFF.

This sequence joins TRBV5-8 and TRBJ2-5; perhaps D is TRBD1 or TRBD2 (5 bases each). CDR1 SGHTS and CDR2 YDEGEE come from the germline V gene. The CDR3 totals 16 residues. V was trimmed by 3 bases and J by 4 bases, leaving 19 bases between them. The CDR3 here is CASSSGGYRVGETQYF. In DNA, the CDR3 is TGTGCCAGCAGCTCTGGGGGTTATAGAGTCGGAGAGACCCAGTACTTC.

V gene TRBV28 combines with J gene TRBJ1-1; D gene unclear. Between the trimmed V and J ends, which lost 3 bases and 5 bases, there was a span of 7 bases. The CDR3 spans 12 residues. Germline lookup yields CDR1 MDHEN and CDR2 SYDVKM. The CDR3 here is CASSFPRTEAFF. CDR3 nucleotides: TGTGCCAGCAGTTTTCCCCGGACTGAAGCTTTCTTT. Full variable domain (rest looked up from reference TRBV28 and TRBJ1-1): DVKVTQSSRYLVKRTGEKVFLECVQDMDHENMFWYRQDPGLGLRLIYFSYDVKMKEKGDIPEGYSVSREKKERFSLILESASTNQTSMYLCASSFPRTEAFFGQGTRLTVV.

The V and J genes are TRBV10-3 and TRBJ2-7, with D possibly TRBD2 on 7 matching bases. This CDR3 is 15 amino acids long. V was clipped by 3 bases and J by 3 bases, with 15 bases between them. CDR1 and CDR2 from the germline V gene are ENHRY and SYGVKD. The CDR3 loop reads CAISDNAGAFYEQYF. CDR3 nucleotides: TGTGCCATCAGTGATAACGCGGGGGCGTTCTACGAGCAGTACTTC.

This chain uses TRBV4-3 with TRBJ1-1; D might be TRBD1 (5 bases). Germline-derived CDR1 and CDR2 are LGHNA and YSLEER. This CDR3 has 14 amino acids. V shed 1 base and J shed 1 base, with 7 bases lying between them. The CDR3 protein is CASSQVRGNTEAFF. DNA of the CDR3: TGCGCCAGCAGCCAAGTAAGGGGGAACACTGAAGCTTTCTTT.

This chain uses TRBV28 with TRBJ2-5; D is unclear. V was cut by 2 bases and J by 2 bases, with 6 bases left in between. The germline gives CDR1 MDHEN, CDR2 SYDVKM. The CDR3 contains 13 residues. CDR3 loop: CASSLARQETQYF. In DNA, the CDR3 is TGTGCCAGCAGTTTAGCTAGACAAGAGACCCAGTACTTC. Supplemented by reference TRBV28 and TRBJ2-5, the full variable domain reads DVKVTQSSRYLVKRTGEKVFLECVQDMDHENMFWYRQDPGLGLRLIYFSYDVKMKEKGDIPEGYSVSREKKERFSLILESASTNQTSMYLCASSLARQETQYFGPGTRLLVL.

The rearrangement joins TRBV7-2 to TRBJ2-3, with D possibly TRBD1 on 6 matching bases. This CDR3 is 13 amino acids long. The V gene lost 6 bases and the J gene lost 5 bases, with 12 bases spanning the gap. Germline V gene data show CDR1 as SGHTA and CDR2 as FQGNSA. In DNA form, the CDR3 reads TGTGCCAGCAGTCCCACAGGGCGAGATACGCAGTATTTT. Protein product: CASSPTGRDTQYF.

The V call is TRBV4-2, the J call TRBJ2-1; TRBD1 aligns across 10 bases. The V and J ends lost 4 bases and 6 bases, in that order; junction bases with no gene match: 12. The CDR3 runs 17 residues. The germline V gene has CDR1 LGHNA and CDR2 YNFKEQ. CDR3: CASSPSIGTGDPNEQFF. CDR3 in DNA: TGTGCCAGCAGCCCATCAATCGGGACAGGGGATCCCAATGAGCAGTTCTTC.

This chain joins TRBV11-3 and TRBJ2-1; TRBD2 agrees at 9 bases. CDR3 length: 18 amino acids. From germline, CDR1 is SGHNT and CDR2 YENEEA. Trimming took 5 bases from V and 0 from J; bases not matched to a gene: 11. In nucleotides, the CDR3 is TGTGCCAGCAGCCGGGCAGCGGGGGGCCTTTCCTCCTACAATGAGCAGTTCTTC. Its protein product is CASSRAAGGLSSYNEQFF.

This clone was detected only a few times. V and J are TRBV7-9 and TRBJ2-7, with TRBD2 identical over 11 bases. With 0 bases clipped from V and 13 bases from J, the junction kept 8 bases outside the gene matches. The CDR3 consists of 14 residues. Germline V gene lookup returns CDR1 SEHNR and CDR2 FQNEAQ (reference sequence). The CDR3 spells CASSLASASGRPYF. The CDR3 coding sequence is TGTGCCAGCAGCTTAGCGAGCGCTAGCGGGAGGCCCTACTTC.

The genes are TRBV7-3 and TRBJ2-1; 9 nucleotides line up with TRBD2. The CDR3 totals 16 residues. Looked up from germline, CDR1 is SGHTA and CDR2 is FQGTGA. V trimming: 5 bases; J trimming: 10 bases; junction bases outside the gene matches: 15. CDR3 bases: TGTGCCAGCAGCCGAAATGCGGGAGGGGCATTTGGGGAGCAGTTCTTC. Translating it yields CASSRNAGGAFGEQFF.

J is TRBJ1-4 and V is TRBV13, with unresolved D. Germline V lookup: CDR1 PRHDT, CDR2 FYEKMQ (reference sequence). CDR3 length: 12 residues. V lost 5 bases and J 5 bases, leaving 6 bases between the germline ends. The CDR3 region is CASSQANEKLFF. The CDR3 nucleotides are TGTGCCAGCAGCCAGGCAAATGAAAAACTGTTTTTT.

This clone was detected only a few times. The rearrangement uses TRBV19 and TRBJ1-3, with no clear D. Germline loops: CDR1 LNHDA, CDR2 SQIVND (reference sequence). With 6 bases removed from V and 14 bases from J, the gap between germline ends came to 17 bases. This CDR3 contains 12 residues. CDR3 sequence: CASSQTGGNVYF. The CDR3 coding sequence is TGTGCCAGTAGCCAGACGGGTGGGAACGTATATTTT.

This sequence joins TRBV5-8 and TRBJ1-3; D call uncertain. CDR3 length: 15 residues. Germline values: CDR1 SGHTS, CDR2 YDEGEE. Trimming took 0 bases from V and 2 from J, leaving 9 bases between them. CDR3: CASSLGQKPGNTIYF. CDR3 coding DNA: TGTGCCAGCAGCTTGGGGCAGAAGCCTGGAAACACCATATATTTT.

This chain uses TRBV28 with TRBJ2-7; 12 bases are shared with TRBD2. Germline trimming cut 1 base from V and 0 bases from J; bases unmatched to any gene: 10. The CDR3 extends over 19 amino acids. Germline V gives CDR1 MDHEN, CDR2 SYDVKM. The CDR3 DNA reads TGTGCCAGCAGTTTATCGACGCCGGGACTAGCGGGCCGCTCCTACGAGCAGTACTTC. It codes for CASSLSTPGLAGRSYEQYF.

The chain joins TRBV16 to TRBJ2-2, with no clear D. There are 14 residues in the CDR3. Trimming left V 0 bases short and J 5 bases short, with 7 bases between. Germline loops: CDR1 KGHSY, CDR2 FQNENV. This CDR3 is CASSQSGPTGELFF. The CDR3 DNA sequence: TGTGCCAGCAGCCAATCAGGACCTACCGGGGAGCTGTTTTTT.

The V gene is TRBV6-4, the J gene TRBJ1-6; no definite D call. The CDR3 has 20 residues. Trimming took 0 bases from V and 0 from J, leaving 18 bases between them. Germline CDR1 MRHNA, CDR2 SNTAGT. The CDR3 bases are TGTGCCAGCAGTGACTCGGACCAGGTCGAATATAGCTCCTATAATTCACCCCTCCACTTT. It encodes CASSDSDQVEYSSYNSPLHF.

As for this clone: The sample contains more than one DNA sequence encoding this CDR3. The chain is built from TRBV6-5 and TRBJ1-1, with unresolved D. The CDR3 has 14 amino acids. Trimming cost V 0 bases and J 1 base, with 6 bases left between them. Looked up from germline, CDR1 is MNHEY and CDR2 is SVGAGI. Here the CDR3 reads CASSYSRRNTEAFF. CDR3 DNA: TGTGCCAGCAGTTACTCCAGACGGAACACTGAAGCTTTCTTT.

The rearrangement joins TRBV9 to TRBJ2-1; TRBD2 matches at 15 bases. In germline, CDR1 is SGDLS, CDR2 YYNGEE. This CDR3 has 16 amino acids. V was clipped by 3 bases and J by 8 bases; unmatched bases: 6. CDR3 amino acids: CASSGWTSGGAYEQFF. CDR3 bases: TGTGCCAGCAGCGGGTGGACTAGCGGGGGGGCTTATGAGCAGTTCTTC.

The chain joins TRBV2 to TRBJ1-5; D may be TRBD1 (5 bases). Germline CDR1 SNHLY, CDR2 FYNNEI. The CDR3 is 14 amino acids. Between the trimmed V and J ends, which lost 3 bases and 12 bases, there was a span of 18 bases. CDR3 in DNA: TGTGCCAGCAGTGACCCGACAGTTGGGGCACGCCAGCATTTT. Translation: CASSDPTVGARQHF. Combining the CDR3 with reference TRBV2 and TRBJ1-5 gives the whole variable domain EPEVTQTPSHQVTQMGQEVILRCVPISNHLYFYWYRQILGQKVEFLVSFYNNEISEKSEIFDDQFSVERPDGSNFTLKIRSTKLEDSAMYFCASSDPTVGARQHFGDGTRLSIL.

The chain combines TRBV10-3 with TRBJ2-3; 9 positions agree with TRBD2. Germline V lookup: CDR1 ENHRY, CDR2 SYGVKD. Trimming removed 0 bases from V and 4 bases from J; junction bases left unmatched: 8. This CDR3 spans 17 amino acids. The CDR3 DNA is TGTGCCATCAGTGAGTCAAGGCTAGCGGGAACACCAGATACGCAGTATTTT. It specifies CAISESRLAGTPDTQYF.

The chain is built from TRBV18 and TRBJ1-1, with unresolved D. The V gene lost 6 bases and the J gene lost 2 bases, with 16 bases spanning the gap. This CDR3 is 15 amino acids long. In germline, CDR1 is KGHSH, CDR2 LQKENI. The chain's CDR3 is CASSPSGALNTEAFF. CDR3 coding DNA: TGTGCCAGCTCCCCGTCGGGAGCTCTTAACACTGAAGCTTTCTTT.

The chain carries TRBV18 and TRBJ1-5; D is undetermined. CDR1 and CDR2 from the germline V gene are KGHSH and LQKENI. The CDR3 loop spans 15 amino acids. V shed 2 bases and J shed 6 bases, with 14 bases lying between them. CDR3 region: CASSPGVTVSQPQHF. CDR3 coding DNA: TGTGCCAGCTCACCAGGAGTTACGGTCTCTCAGCCCCAGCATTTT.

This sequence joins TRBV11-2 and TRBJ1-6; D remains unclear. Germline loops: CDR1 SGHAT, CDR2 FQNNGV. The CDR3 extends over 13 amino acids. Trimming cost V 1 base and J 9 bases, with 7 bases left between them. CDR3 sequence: CASSLAFASPLHF. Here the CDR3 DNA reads TGTGCCAGCAGCTTAGCTTTTGCTTCACCCCTCCACTTT.